Below are 14 T cell receptor beta chains sequenced from a single sample in a study of blood T cell repertoires in COVID-19. Sequenced by immunoSEQ multiplex PCR; TCRdb stores in-frame clones only, minus some. The table lists around 100,000 clones, about 85% of them singletons. The sequencing input was peripheral blood. These receptors were obtained from a woman aged 60-70 years with COVID-19, enrolled during active disease.

This chain uses TRBV27 with TRBJ1-6, with TRBD1 identical over 9 bases. The CDR3 is 14 residues long. Germline assignment: CDR1 MNHEY and CDR2 SMNVEV (reference sequence). With V trimmed by 5 bases and J by 9 bases, 5 bases remained unmatched. CDR3 DNA: TGTGCCAGCAGTCAGGACAGGGGATTTTCACCCCTCCACTTT. Translation: CASSQDRGFSPLHF.

The rearrangement uses TRBV6-7 and TRBJ2-5; TRBD1 matches 7 bases. TRBV6-7 is an ORF for which the function is uncertain. The CDR3 spans 15 residues. The trim removed 6 bases at V and 1 base at J, leaving 8 bases unmatched. The CDR3 region is CASRTDRVIQETQYF. The CDR3 DNA follows: TGTGCCAGCAGGACTGACAGGGTGATCCAAGAGACCCAGTACTTC.

The genes are TRBV5-4 and TRBJ1-2; 8 bases fit TRBD1. Germline V gene data show CDR1 as SGHNT and CDR2 as YYREEE (reference sequence). The CDR3 extends over 15 amino acids. The junction had 4 bases not matched to a gene; V was cut back by 3 bases and J by 0 bases. The CDR3 DNA sequence: TGTGCCAGCAGCTCAGACAGGGGAGCTAACTATGGCTACACCTTC. The encoded protein is CASSSDRGANYGYTF. Drawing the rest from reference TRBV5-4 and TRBJ1-2, the complete variable domain is ETGVTQSPTHLIKTRGQQVTLRCSSQSGHNTVSWYQQALGQGPQFIFQYYREEENGRGNFPPRFSGLQFPNYSSELNVNALELDDSALYLCASSSDRGANYGYTFGSGTRLTVV.

In DNA, the CDR3 is TGTGCCAGCAGCCAGGAACGGGACTACTCTAATTCTGGGGCCAACGTCCTGACTTTC. This codes for CASSQERDYSNSGANVLTF. This chain links TRBV4-2 with TRBJ2-6, with 7 bases that match TRBD2. Germline V lookup: CDR1 LGHNA, CDR2 YNFKEQ. The CDR3 runs 19 residues. The junction had 12 bases not matched to a gene; V was cut back by 3 bases and J by 1 base.

This chain connects TRBV5-6 to TRBJ1-2; D is possibly TRBD1 (5 bases). The V gene's germline CDR1 is SGHDT and CDR2 YYEEEE. This CDR3 has 16 amino acids. V shed 0 bases and J shed 5 bases, with 17 bases lying between them. Written as DNA, the CDR3 is TGTGCCAGCAGCTTGGCGGGTGGGGCCGGTGGGTATGGCTACACCTTC. Residues: CASSLAGGAGGYGYTF.

This clone was counted only a few times. The chain combines TRBV25-1 with TRBJ2-5; D perhaps matches TRBD2 (6 bases). This CDR3 has 15 residues. Germline loops: CDR1 MGHDK, CDR2 SYGVNS. V lost 1 base and J lost 5, with 14 bases in between. CDR3 residues: CASSESWEDGETQYF. In DNA, the CDR3 is TGTGCCAGCAGTGAATCATGGGAGGATGGGGAGACCCAGTACTTC. Combining the CDR3 with reference TRBV25-1 and TRBJ2-5 gives the whole variable domain EADIYQTPRYLVIGTGKKITLECSQTMGHDKMYWYQQDPGMELHLIHYSYGVNSTEKGDLSSESTVSRIRTEHFPLTLESARPSHTSQYLCASSESWEDGETQYFGPGTRLLVL.

The chain carries TRBV18 and TRBJ2-1, with D tentatively TRBD2 (6 bases). The CDR3 is 17 amino acids. Germline V gene lookup returns CDR1 KGHSH and CDR2 LQKENI. V was pared by 1 base and J by 5 bases, with 18 bases between. The CDR3 protein is CASSPRVGSGGDNEQFF. CDR3 sequence (DNA): TGTGCCAGCTCACCACGGGTCGGGTCCGGCGGGGACAATGAGCAGTTCTTC.

The chain joins TRBV9 to TRBJ1-2, with TRBD1 as a possible D gene (6 bases). The CDR3 spans 14 residues. V lost 3 bases to trimming and J lost 8 bases, with 17 bases between them. Germline lookup yields CDR1 SGDLS and CDR2 YYNGEE. The CDR3 reads CASSAGQKVRGYTF. The CDR3 DNA sequence: TGTGCCAGCAGCGCCGGACAGAAGGTTAGGGGCTACACCTTC.

This chain links TRBV7-3 with TRBJ2-1, with TRBD2 matching 9 bases. The CDR3 loop spans 15 amino acids. Looked up from germline, CDR1 is SGHTA and CDR2 is FQGTGA. V dropped 2 bases and J dropped 7; count of bases not matched to a gene: 6. The CDR3 DNA follows: TGTGCCAGCAGCTTATCTGCGGGGGGGACGAATGAGCAGTTCTTC. Residues: CASSLSAGGTNEQFF.

The chain uses TRBV4-3 and TRBJ1-3; 7 nucleotides align to TRBD1. V trimming: 1 base; J trimming: 0 bases; junction bases outside the gene matches: 3. The length of the CDR3 is 16 residues. Germline CDR1 LGHNA, CDR2 YSLEER. DNA for the CDR3: TGCGCCAGCAGCCAAGGGGACAGCCACTCTGGAAACACCATATATTTT. Residues: CASSQGDSHSGNTIYF.

This rearrangement joins TRBV11-3 to TRBJ2-5; 9 bases are shared with TRBD1. This CDR3 comprises 16 residues. The V and J ends lost 5 bases and 2 bases, in that order; junction bases with no gene match: 9. The germline CDR1 and CDR2 sequences are SGHNT and YENEEA. The CDR3 protein is CASSTTDRGNQETQYF. CDR3 in DNA: TGTGCCAGCAGCACGACGGACAGGGGCAATCAAGAGACCCAGTACTTC.

The J gene is TRBJ1-5, the V gene TRBV6-2 or TRBV6-3; D is ambiguous. This CDR3 has 16 amino acids. V shed 3 bases and J shed 6 bases, with 18 bases lying between them. The germline CDR1 and CDR2 sequences are MNHEY and SVGEGT. The CDR3, as DNA: TGTGCCAGCAGTTATAAAGGTCTAGGACTCGTTCAGCCCCAGCATTTT. Its protein is CASSYKGLGLVQPQHF.

The V gene is TRBV7-9, the J gene TRBJ2-5; 10 nucleotides agree with TRBD1. Germline loops: CDR1 SEHNR, CDR2 FQNEAQ (reference sequence). Trimming took 5 bases from V and 4 from J; bases not matched to a gene: 7. This CDR3 is 15 amino acids long. This chain's CDR3 is CASSLRRTGGETQYF. The CDR3 DNA reads TGTGCCAGCAGCCTCCGACGGACAGGGGGAGAGACCCAGTACTTC.

The chain carries TRBV5-1 and TRBJ1-2, with TRBD1 matching over 7 bases. This CDR3 is built from 14 residues. Unmatched junction bases numbered 2, after V lost 0 bases and J lost 3 bases. Germline CDR1 SGHRS, CDR2 YFSETQ. CDR3 DNA sequence: TGCGCCAGCAGCTTGGGTCAGGGGGACTATGGCTACACCTTC. It specifies CASSLGQGDYGYTF.